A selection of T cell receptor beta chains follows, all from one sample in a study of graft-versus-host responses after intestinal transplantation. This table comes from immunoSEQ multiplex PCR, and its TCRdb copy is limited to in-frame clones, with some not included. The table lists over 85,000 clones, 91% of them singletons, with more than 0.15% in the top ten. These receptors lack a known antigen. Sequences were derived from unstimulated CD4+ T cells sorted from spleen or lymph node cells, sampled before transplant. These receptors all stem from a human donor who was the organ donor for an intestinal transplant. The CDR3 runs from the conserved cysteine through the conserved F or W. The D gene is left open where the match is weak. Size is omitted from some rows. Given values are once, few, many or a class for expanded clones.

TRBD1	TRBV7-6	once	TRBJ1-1	CASSRDRDTEAFF	TGTGCCAGCAGCCGGGACAGGGACACTGAAGCTTTCTTT
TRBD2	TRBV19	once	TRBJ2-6	CASRGGWSGANVLTF	TGTGCCAGTCGGGGGGGATGGTCTGGGGCCAACGTCCTGACTTTC
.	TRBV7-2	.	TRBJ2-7	CASSLGGDIYEQYF	TGTGCCAGCAGCTTAGGGGGCGATATTTACGAGCAGTACTTC
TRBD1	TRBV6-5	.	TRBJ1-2	CASSTPGQDLYGYTF	TGTGCCAGCAGTACTCCCGGACAGGACCTCTATGGCTACACCTTC
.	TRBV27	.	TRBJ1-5	CASSAIVGGNQPQHF	TGTGCCAGCAGTGCGATAGTGGGAGGCAATCAGCCCCAGCATTTT
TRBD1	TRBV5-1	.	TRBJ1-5	CASSLAPGQGSQPQHF	TGCGCCAGCAGCCTCGCGCCGGGACAGGGAAGTCAGCCCCAGCATTTT
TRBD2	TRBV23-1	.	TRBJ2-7	CASSPGGSSYEQYF	TGCGCCAGCAGCCCGGGCGGGAGCTCCTACGAGCAGTACTTC
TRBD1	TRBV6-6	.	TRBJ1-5	CASSILGQGGFQPQHF	TGTGCCAGCAGTATCCTCGGACAGGGCGGTTTTCAGCCCCAGCATTTT
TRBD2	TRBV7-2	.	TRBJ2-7	CASSLAALAGTYEQYF	TGTGCCAGCAGCTTAGCAGCACTAGCGGGGACTTACGAGCAGTACTTC
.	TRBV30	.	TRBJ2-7	CAWRNPGGDGKQYF	TGTGCCTGGAGAAATCCCGGAGGGGACGGAAAGCAGTACTTC
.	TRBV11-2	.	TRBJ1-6	CASSLGRGSRGSPLHF	TGTGCCAGCAGCTTAGGACGAGGCTCCCGCGGTTCACCCCTCCACTTT
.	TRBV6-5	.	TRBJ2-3	CASSYSPTLPDTQYF	TGTGCCAGCAGTTACAGCCCTACTCTGCCAGATACGCAGTATTTT
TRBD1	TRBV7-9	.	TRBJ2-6	CASSRGTGTGANVLTF	TGTGCCAGCAGCCGAGGGACAGGGACTGGGGCCAACGTCCTGACTTTC
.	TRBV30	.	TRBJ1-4	CAWSTTGGKGEKLFF	TGTGCCTGGAGTACGACTGGAGGGAAGGGGGAAAAACTGTTTTTT
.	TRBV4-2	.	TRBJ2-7	CASSQAQNYEQYF	TGTGCCAGCAGCCAAGCACAGAACTACGAGCAGTACTTC
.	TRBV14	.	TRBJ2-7	CASSQNVPLGRGTYEQYF	TGTGCCAGCAGCCAAAATGTCCCCTTGGGGAGGGGGACCTACGAGCAGTACTTC
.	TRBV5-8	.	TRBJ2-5	CASSLHLLRETQYF	TGTGCCAGCAGCTTGCATTTACTTCGAGAGACCCAGTACTTC
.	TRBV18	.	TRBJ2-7	CASSPGNRPYEQYF	TGTGCCAGCTCACCAGGTAACAGACCATACGAGCAGTACTTC
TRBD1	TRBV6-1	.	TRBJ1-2	CASKGQGVRGYTF	TGTGCCAGCAAAGGACAGGGTGTGCGTGGCTACACCTTC
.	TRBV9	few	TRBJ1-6	CASSVAGRGSPLHF	TGTGCCAGCAGCGTAGCGGGGAGGGGGTCACCCCTCCACTTT
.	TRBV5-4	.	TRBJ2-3	CASSLSPTGFTDTQYF	TGTGCCAGCAGCTTATCCCCTACAGGGTTCACAGATACGCAGTATTTT
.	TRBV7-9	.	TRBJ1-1	CASSLGVVTGAFF	TGTGCCAGCAGCTTAGGGGTCGTCACGGGAGCTTTCTTT
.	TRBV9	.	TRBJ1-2	CASRFGEYGYTF	TGTGCCAGCAGGTTTGGAGAGTATGGCTACACCTTC
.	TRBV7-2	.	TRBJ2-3	CASSSGGWLTDTQYF	TGTGCCAGCAGCTCTGGAGGGTGGCTCACAGATACGCAGTATTTT
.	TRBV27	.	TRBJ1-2	CASSSRGTLGLFNPYGYTF	TGTGCCAGCAGTTCGCGAGGGACATTAGGGTTATTCAATCCTTATGGCTACACCTTC
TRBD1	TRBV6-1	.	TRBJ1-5	CASSRDRVNQPQHF	TGTGCCAGCAGCCGGGACAGGGTCAATCAGCCCCAGCATTTT
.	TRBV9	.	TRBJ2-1	CASSVALAGLDNEQFF	TGTGCCAGCAGCGTAGCCCTGGCGGGTCTAGACAATGAGCAGTTCTTC
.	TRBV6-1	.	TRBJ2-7	CASRQFYEQYF	TGTGCCAGTCGACAGTTCTACGAGCAGTACTTC
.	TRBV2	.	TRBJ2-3	CASGGVYTQYF	TGTGCCAGTGGAGGGGTGTATACGCAGTATTTT
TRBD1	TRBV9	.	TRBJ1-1	CASTGPGTGGTEAFF	TGTGCCAGCACCGGTCCCGGGACAGGGGGCACTGAAGCTTTCTTT
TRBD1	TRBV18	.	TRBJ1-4	CASSPRGQGPNEKLFF	TGTGCCAGCTCACCCCGCGGACAGGGCCCTAATGAAAAACTGTTTTTT
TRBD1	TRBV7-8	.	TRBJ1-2	CASSPEGAGYTF	TGTGCCAGCAGCCCAGAGGGGGCCGGCTACACCTTC
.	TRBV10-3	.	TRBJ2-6	CAISDMGDRANVLTF	TGTGCCATCAGCGATATGGGGGACAGGGCCAACGTCCTGACTTTC
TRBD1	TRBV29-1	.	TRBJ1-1	CSVGGQGDTEAFF	TGCAGCGTTGGGGGACAGGGGGACACTGAAGCTTTCTTT
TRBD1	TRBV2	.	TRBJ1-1	CASRRYRGNTEAFF	TGTGCCAGCAGGAGATACAGGGGGAACACTGAAGCTTTCTTT
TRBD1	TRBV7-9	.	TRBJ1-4	CASSLLTGQNEKLFF	TGTGCCAGCAGCTTACTTACGGGACAGAATGAAAAACTGTTTTTT
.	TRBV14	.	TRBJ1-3	CASSQDAPGGSGNTIYF	TGTGCCAGCAGCCAAGATGCCCCCGGGGGCTCTGGAAACACCATATATTTT
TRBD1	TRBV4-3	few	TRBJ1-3	CASSQGAGQGAGNTIYF	TGCGCCAGCAGCCAAGGAGCGGGACAGGGAGCTGGAAACACCATATATTTT
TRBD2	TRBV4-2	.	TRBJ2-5	CASSQDRLAGGNRETQYF	TGTGCCAGCAGCCAAGATCGGCTAGCGGGGGGCAACAGAGAGACCCAGTACTTC
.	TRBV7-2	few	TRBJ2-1	CASSLYRNEQFF	TGTGCCAGCAGCCTTTACAGAAATGAGCAGTTCTTC
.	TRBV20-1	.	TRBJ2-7	CSARERYEQYF	TGCAGTGCTAGAGAGAGATACGAGCAGTACTTC
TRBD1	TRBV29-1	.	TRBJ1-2	CSVPMTGTNYGYTF	TGCAGCGTCCCAATGACAGGGACTAACTATGGCTACACCTTC